The T cell receptor beta chain under discussion was sequenced for a study of cytomegalovirus exposure and HLA in healthy donors. A remark on this clone: Its antigen is undetermined.

Vbeta (60) and Jbeta (13) primers were used in the PCR. Here immunoSEQ multiplex PCR was the method, and the copy in TCRdb shows in-frame clones only, minus some. The sample lists 40,000 to 55,000 clones, 55% to 75% occurring once. The ends lost 4 bases at V and 6 bases at J; junction bases unmatched: 10. Germline V CDR1 and CDR2: SGDLS, YYNGEE. The CDR3 runs 15 residues. General study results and limits: A further, later analysis showed that HLA-associated TCR beta chains (compared with equally common others) were more clonally expanded.

The chain has TRBV9 and TRBJ1-5; TRBD1 matches 7 bases. Sequencing was performed on PBMCs. The sequence came from a woman in her twenties or thirties in good health and CMV-seronegative. CDR3: CASSLGGWGGQPQHF. CDR3 nucleotide sequence: TGTGCCAGCAGCCTAGGGGGCTGGGGTGGTCAGCCCCAGCATTTT.